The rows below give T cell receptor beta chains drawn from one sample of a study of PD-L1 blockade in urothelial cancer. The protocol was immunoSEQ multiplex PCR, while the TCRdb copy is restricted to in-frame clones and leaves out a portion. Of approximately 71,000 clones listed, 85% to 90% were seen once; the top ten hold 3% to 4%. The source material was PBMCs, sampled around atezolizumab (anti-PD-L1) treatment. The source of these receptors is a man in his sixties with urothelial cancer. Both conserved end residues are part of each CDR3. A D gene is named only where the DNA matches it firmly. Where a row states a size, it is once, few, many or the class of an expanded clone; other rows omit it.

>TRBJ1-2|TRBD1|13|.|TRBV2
CASTLGQGGGYTF
TGTGCCAGCACCCTAGGACAGGGCGGCGGCTACACCTTC
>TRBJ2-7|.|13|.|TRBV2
CASRADRRYEQYF
TGTGCCAGCAGAGCCGACAGGAGATACGAGCAGTACTTC
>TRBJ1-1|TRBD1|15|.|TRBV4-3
CASSQTGTGRLEAFF
TGCGCCAGCAGCCAAACGGGGACAGGGCGGCTTGAAGCTTTCTTT
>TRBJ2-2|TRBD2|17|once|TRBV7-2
CASSLDRGGTHTGELFF
TGTGCCAGCAGCTTAGATCGGGGGGGGACGCACACCGGGGAGCTGTTTTTT
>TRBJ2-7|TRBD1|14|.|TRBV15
CATSRGQGDYEQYF
TGTGCCACCAGCAGAGGACAGGGGGACTACGAGCAGTACTTC
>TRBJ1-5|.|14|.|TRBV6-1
CASREGAPNQPQHF
TGTGCCAGCCGTGAAGGGGCACCCAATCAGCCCCAGCATTTT
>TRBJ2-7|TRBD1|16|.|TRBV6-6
CASSYSSAGQGSEQYF
TGTGCCAGCAGTTACTCGTCAGCTGGACAGGGGAGCGAGCAGTACTTC
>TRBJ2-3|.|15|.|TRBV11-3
CASSLGGAGTDTQYF
TGTGCCAGCAGCTTAGGGGGAGCGGGCACAGATACGCAGTATTTT
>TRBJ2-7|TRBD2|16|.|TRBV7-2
CASSLGTVAGTYEQYF
TGTGCCAGCAGCTTAGGGACGGTAGCGGGTACCTACGAGCAGTACTTC
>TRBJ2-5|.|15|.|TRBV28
CASTEGTAIQETQYF
TGTGCCAGCACCGAAGGGACTGCTATTCAGGAGACCCAGTACTTC
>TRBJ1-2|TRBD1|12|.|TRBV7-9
CASSLGTGGYTF
TGTGCCAGCAGCTTAGGGACAGGCGGCTACACCTTC
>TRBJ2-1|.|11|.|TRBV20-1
CSASLLGEQFF
TGCAGTGCTAGTCTCCTGGGCGAGCAGTTCTTC
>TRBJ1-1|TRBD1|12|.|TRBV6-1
CASRTGLTEAFF
TGTGCCAGCCGGACAGGGCTCACTGAAGCTTTCTTT
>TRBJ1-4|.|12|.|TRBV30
CAWSVGQEKLFF
TGTGCCTGGAGTGTCGGACAGGAAAAACTGTTTTTT
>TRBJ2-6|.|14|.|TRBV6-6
CASSYPSGANVLTF
TGTGCCAGCAGTTATCCATCTGGGGCCAACGTCCTGACTTTC
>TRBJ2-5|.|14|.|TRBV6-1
CASKIRSPQETQYF
TGTGCCAGCAAGATTAGATCCCCCCAAGAGACCCAGTACTTC
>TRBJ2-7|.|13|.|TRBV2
CASSGQGGYEQYF
TGTGCCAGCAGTGGGCAGGGCGGCTACGAGCAGTACTTC
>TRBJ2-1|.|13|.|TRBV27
CATSWRAADEQFF
TGTGCCACCTCTTGGAGGGCCGCGGATGAGCAGTTCTTC
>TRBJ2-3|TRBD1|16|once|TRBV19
CASSNPDRGKADTQYF
TGTGCCAGTAGTAACCCCGACAGGGGGAAGGCAGATACGCAGTATTTT
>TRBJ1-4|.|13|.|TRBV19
CASSTLTNEKLFF
TGTGCCAGTAGTACCTTAACTAATGAAAAACTGTTTTTT
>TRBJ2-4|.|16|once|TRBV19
CASSIGVDGEWNIQYF
TGTGCCAGTAGTATAGGAGTCGACGGGGAGTGGAACATTCAGTACTTC
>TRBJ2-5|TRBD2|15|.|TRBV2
CASRAFAGGRETQYF
TGTGCCAGCAGGGCGTTTGCGGGGGGGAGGGAGACCCAGTACTTC
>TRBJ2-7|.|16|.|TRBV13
CASSFRRVSGAYEQYF
TGTGCCAGCAGCTTCCGCCGGGTCTCCGGGGCCTACGAGCAGTACTTC
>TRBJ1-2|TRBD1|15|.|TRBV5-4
CASSPRQGTNYGYTF
TGTGCCAGCAGCCCCCGACAGGGGACTAACTATGGCTACACCTTC
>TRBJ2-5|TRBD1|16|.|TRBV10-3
CAINSGTGGAGETQYF
TGTGCCATCAATTCCGGGACAGGGGGCGCGGGGGAGACCCAGTACTTC
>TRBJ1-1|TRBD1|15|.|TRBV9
CASSVEGTAATEAFF
TGTGCCAGCAGCGTAGAAGGGACAGCGGCCACTGAAGCTTTCTTT
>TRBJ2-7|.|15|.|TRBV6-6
CASSYIAVSSYEQYF
TGTGCCAGCAGTTACATAGCGGTTAGCTCCTACGAGCAGTACTTC
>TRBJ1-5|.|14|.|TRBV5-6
CASSRGRGDQPQHF
TGTGCCAGCAGCCGGGGGAGGGGTGATCAGCCCCAGCATTTT
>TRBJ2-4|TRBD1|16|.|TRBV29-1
CSGASVGTGPGNIQYF
TGCAGCGGAGCGAGTGTAGGGACAGGGCCTGGAAACATTCAGTACTTC
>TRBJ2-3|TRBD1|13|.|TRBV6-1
CATGQGSADTQYF
TGTGCCACGGGACAGGGGTCCGCAGATACGCAGTATTTT
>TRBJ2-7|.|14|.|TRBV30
CAWKRSRDSYEQYF
TGTGCCTGGAAGCGCTCCCGAGATTCCTACGAGCAATACTTC
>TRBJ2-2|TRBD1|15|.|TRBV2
CASHRQGPGTGELFF
TGTGCCAGCCATAGACAGGGCCCAGGCACCGGGGAGCTGTTTTTT
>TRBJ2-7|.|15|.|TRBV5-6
CASRTSRLAIAEQYF
TGTGCCAGCAGGACCTCAAGGCTAGCAATCGCCGAGCAGTACTTC
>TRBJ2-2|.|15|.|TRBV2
CASSGETGNTGELFF
TGTGCCAGCAGTGGCGAGACAGGAAACACCGGGGAGCTGTTTTTT
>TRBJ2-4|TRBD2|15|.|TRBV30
CAWSVQVSGGNIQYF
TGTGCCTGGAGTGTCCAAGTCTCCGGGGGGAACATTCAGTACTTC
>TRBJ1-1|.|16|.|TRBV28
CASFISIGTLNTEAFF
TGTGCCAGCTTTATTTCGATAGGGACACTGAACACTGAAGCTTTCTTT
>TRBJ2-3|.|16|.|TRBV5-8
CASSLGPAGPSDTQYF
TGTGCCAGCAGCTTGGGCCCCGCGGGGCCCTCAGATACGCAGTATTTT
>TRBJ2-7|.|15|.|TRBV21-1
CASSITGAESYEQYF
TGTGCCAGCAGCATAACAGGGGCAGAGTCCTACGAGCAGTACTTC
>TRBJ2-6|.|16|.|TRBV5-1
CASSLVGQSGANVLTF
TGCGCCAGCAGCTTGGTTGGACAGTCGGGGGCCAACGTCCTGACTTTC
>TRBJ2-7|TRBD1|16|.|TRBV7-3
CASSLTGGGKTYEQYF
TGTGCCAGCAGCTTGACAGGGGGCGGGAAAACCTACGAGCAGTACTTC
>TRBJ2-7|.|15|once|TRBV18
CASSPPGIQGSEQYF
TGTGCCAGCTCACCACCGGGAATACAGGGAAGCGAGCAGTACTTC